The next 27 T cell receptor beta chains were all read from a single sample in a study of identical twins. In TCRdb, the 5' RACE reads were re-called with MiXCR into one record per CDR3 protein. The repertoire consists of around 1.7 million distinct CDR3 sequences, with less than 35% occurring once and the leading ten covering roughly 0.3%. Sample: cord blood. Source of these receptors: a newborn girl in good health.

Comments on this clonotype: Relative to the germline gene, one junction end is altered; a read error may explain this. The gene calls are TRBV3-1 and TRBJ2-5; no clear D. The CDR3 spans 14 residues. Germline CDR1 LGHDT, CDR2 YNNKEL (reference sequence). CDR3 loop: CVSSQDAVQETQYF. In DNA form, the CDR3 reads TGTGTCAGCAGCCAAGATGCAGTCCAAGAGACCCAGTACTTC.

This clonotype was found once. It may be a read error: a sequence one base away is much more abundant. V and J are TRBV7-8 and TRBJ2-4; TRBD2 matches at 9 bases. The end of the DNA is better explained by TRBJ2-7, so the J call may be wrong. The CDR3 consists of 15 residues. Looked up from germline, CDR1 is SGHVS and CDR2 is FQNEAQ. The CDR3 region is CASSPGLARSYEQYF. CDR3 bases: TGTGCCAGCAGCCCCGGACTAGCGAGGTCCTACGAGCAGTACTTC.

Concerning this clonotype itself: The CDR3 end shows no conserved phenylalanine or tryptophan, and so a read error is likely. The limits of the CDR3 on the DNA are not certain, so only TCRdb's listed CDR3 is given. This CDR3 is CASSLEVELAGGLATMSSSS. The V gene is TRBV11-2, the J gene TRBJ2-1; the D call in the table, TRBD2, was not verified against the DNA. The CDR3 comprises 20 residues, both ends counted. Germline CDR1 reads SGHAT; CDR2 reads FQNNGV.

V usage is TRBV5-6 and J usage is TRBJ2-6, with D possibly being TRBD2 (5 bases). V gave up 3 bases and J gave up 1 base, with 17 bases separating them. This CDR3 spans 18 amino acids. Per the germline V gene, CDR1 is SGHDT and CDR2 is YYEEEE. CDR3: CASSSPLGSWSGANVLTF. The CDR3 bases are TGTGCCAGCAGCTCCCCACTGGGGAGTTGGTCTGGGGCCAACGTCCTGACTTTC.

This chain links TRBV10-2 with TRBJ1-2; possibly TRBD1 for D (5 bases). Germline CDR1 WSHSY, CDR2 SAAADI. V was cut by 6 bases and J by 7 bases, with 15 bases left in between. The CDR3 is 13 amino acids. This CDR3 is CASRDTRPCGYTF. DNA of the CDR3: TGCGCCAGCAGGGACACCCGCCCTTGTGGCTACACCTTC.

This chain uses TRBV2 with TRBJ2-7; no clear D. The CDR3 length is 13 residues. V was shortened by 7 bases and J by 2 bases, with 12 bases between the two germline ends. The V gene's germline CDR1 is SNHLY and CDR2 FYNNEI. The CDR3: CASNPLPPYEQYF. CDR3 bases: TGTGCCAGCAACCCTCTTCCCCCCTACGAGCAGTACTTC.

The chain has TRBV20-1 and TRBJ1-2; TRBD1 aligns across 9 bases. The CDR3 runs to 14 residues. The J segment lost 4 bases and the V segment lost 8 bases, leaving 11 bases of the junction unmatched. Germline V gene lookup returns CDR1 DFQATT and CDR2 SNEGSKA (reference sequence). Here the CDR3 reads CSPRTGERAYGYTF. The CDR3 DNA sequence: TGCAGTCCACGGACAGGGGAAAGGGCCTATGGCTACACCTTC.

This clonotype was seen at least ten times. The junction differs from germline at one of its ends, possibly a read error. This chain uses TRBV5-1 with TRBJ2-7, with 8 bases lining up with TRBD2. Germline CDR1 is SGHRS and CDR2 is YFSETQ. This CDR3 is 14 amino acids long. The CDR3 nucleotides read TGTGCCAGCAGTTTAGTAGCGGGATCGTACGAGCAGTACTTC. This codes for CASSLVAGSYEQYF. Supplemented by reference TRBV5-1 and TRBJ2-7, the full variable domain reads KAGVTQTPRYLIKTRGQQVTLSCSPISGHRSVSWYQQTPGQGLQFLFEYFSETQRNKGNFPGRFSGRQFSNSRSEMNVSTLELGDSALYLCASSLVAGSYEQYFGPGTRLTVT.

This clonotype was recorded a few times. This chain links TRBV21-1 with TRBJ1-2; the table's D call TRBD1 went unverified against the DNA. TRBV21-1 is reported as a pseudogene. CDR3 length equals 15 residues. The CDR3: CASSKSSGINYGYTF. The DNA for the CDR3 is TGTGCCAGCAGCAAATCCTCCGGGATCAACTATGGCTACACCTTC.

This clonotype was observed at least ten times. V and J are TRBV12-3 or TRBV12-4 and TRBJ1-4; a possible D gene is TRBD1 (6 bases). The CDR3 totals 16 residues. Trimming removed 2 bases at V and 7 bases at J, with 17 bases between. CDR3: CASSLYGTKRGEKLFF. CDR3 nucleotide sequence: TGTGCCAGCAGTTTATACGGGACAAAAAGGGGTGAAAAACTGTTTTTT.

The V gene is TRBV27, the J gene TRBJ2-1, with D perhaps TRBD1 or TRBD2 (5 bases each). Trimming took off 3 bases at V and 2 bases at J, with 11 bases between the two ends. This CDR3 has 15 residues. Per the germline V gene, CDR1 is MNHEY and CDR2 is SMNVEV (reference sequence). The CDR3 sequence is CASSLGVSPYNEQFF. The DNA for the CDR3 is TGTGCCAGCAGTTTGGGGGTCAGCCCCTACAATGAGCAGTTCTTC.

This clonotype was counted between two and nine times. The genes are TRBV5-1 and TRBJ2-7; 7 bases are a match to TRBD1. After removal of 4 bases from V and 2 bases from J, the junction contained 9 bases not matched to a gene. CDR1 is SGHRS, CDR2 YFSETQ, per germline. The CDR3 totals 15 residues. The CDR3 loop reads CASSLAVDRAYEQYF. DNA for the CDR3: TGCGCCAGCAGCCTGGCCGTTGACAGGGCCTACGAGCAGTACTTC. The whole variable domain, filled in from reference TRBV5-1 and TRBJ2-7, reads KAGVTQTPRYLIKTRGQQVTLSCSPISGHRSVSWYQQTPGQGLQFLFEYFSETQRNKGNFPGRFSGRQFSNSRSEMNVSTLELGDSALYLCASSLAVDRAYEQYFGPGTRLTVT.

The sample holds one count of this clonotype. The chain employs TRBV20-1 and TRBJ2-5; D may correspond to TRBD1 or TRBD2 (5 bases each). V lost 2 bases and J 11 bases, leaving 21 bases between the germline ends. This CDR3 is 14 amino acids long. Germline-derived CDR1 and CDR2 are DFQATT and SNEGSKA (reference sequence). CDR3 sequence reads: CSARPRGSYNEQYF. The CDR3 nucleotides are TGCAGTGCTAGACCCCGGGGCTCCTACAATGAGCAGTACTTC.

This sequence joins TRBV6-2 or TRBV6-3 and TRBJ1-2; D is perhaps TRBD1 (5 bases). The V gene's germline CDR1 is MNHEY and CDR2 SVGEGT. V was cut by 7 bases and J by 5 bases, with 20 bases left in between. CDR3 size: 15 residues. The CDR3 region has the DNA TGTGCCAGCACCAAGGATTCTATGGACATTTATGGCTACACCTTC. This sequence encodes CASTKDSMDIYGYTF.

The chain carries TRBV29-1 and TRBJ2-6, with a possible D match to TRBD1 (5 bases). Germline V gene sequence: CDR1 SQVTM, CDR2 ANQGSEA. This CDR3 has 17 amino acids. V dropped 2 bases and J dropped 1 base, with 15 bases sitting between them. The CDR3 loop reads CSVEPQGSESGANVLTF. The CDR3 DNA reads as TGCAGCGTTGAACCGCAGGGTTCGGAGTCTGGGGCCAACGTCCTGACTTTC.

This clonotype was observed a handful of times. This chain joins TRBV20-1 and TRBJ2-1; D not resolved. The CDR3 consists of 15 residues. Trimming removed 1 base from V and 0 bases from J, with 10 bases in between. The germline V gene has CDR1 DFQATT and CDR2 SNEGSKA (reference sequence). The CDR3 DNA reads TGCAGTGCTAGAGTCCCACAGAGCTCCTACAATGAGCAGTTCTTC. Translating gives CSARVPQSSYNEQFF.

On this clonotype itself: The conserved phenylalanine or tryptophan is not found at the CDR3 terminus, so this likely reflects a read error. V gene TRBV10-3 combines with J gene TRBJ2-1, with no clear D. Germline V gene data show CDR1 as ENHRY and CDR2 as SYGVKD. There are 14 residues in the CDR3. With 6 bases removed from V and 9 bases from J, the gap between germline ends came to 18 bases. CDR3 amino acids: CAIRNHPVVGEQFC. CDR3 DNA sequence: TGTGCCATCAGGAACCATCCCGTAGTAGGTGAGCAGTTCTGC.

V gene TRBV6-1 combines with J gene TRBJ1-5; no clear D. Germline CDR1 and CDR2: MNHNS and SASEGT. The V end lost 1 base, the J end lost 0 bases, and 10 bases lay between the germline ends. The CDR3 consists of 16 residues. The CDR3 reads CASSEGSYTSNQPQHF. The CDR3 DNA is TGTGCCAGCAGTGAAGGCTCCTATACTAGCAATCAGCCCCAGCATTTT.

The J gene is TRBJ2-4, the V gene TRBV20-1; 9 bases match TRBD1. Germline V gene lookup returns CDR1 DFQATT and CDR2 SNEGSKA (reference sequence). The CDR3 sequence is 16 residues long. The junction had 12 bases not matched to a gene; V was cut back by 2 bases and J by 7 bases. The CDR3 DNA sequence: TGCAGTGCTAGACCCCAACGGACAGGGGACGTCAACATTCAGTACTTC. Translation gives CSARPQRTGDVNIQYF.

V and J are TRBV10-1 and TRBJ1-1; D is perhaps TRBD1 (6 bases). Trimming shortened V by 7 bases and J by 5 bases, and 17 bases separated the two germline ends. Germline CDR1 is WNHNN and CDR2 is SYGVQD (reference sequence). The CDR3 runs to 14 residues. In DNA form, the CDR3 reads TGCGCCAGCAACACGCGGGGGCTCGGGACTGAAGCTTTCTTT. As protein: CASNTRGLGTEAFF.

This clonotype has a handful of counts. The genes are TRBV27 and TRBJ1-2; D is perhaps TRBD1 (6 bases). Germline loops: CDR1 MNHEY, CDR2 SMNVEV (reference sequence). V lost 6 bases and J lost 0, with 14 bases in between. The CDR3 is 15 amino acids. The CDR3 nucleotides read TGTGCCAGCAGACCTGGGGGGGCACCTAACTATGGCTACACCTTC. It yields the protein CASRPGGAPNYGYTF.

The gene calls are TRBV4-1 and TRBJ2-5; D gene uncertain. V gave up 0 bases and J gave up 6 bases, with 17 bases separating them. The CDR3 spans 16 residues. Germline values: CDR1 MGHRA, CDR2 YSYEKL. The CDR3 nucleotides read TGCGCCAGCAGCCAAGATCTCGTACTCCGGCGGCAGACCCAGTACTTC. Translated: CASSQDLVLRRQTQYF.

This clonotype came up a few times. The chain joins TRBV28 to TRBJ2-1; 7 bases fit TRBD2. With V trimmed by 5 bases and J by 1 base, 8 bases remained unmatched. CDR3 size: 16 residues. The germline V gene encodes CDR1 MDHEN and CDR2 SYDVKM. The CDR3 sequence: CASSTRTRGSYNEQFF. CDR3 in DNA: TGTGCCAGCAGTACCCGGACTAGGGGATCCTACAATGAGCAGTTCTTC.

The genes are TRBV7-2 and TRBJ1-4; a weak D match, TRBD1 (5 bases). This CDR3 comprises 14 residues. Germline CDR1 is SGHTA and CDR2 is FQGNSA. The V and J ends lost 6 bases and 8 bases respectively, with 16 bases between them. The CDR3 here is CASRAGTSREKLFF. CDR3 bases: TGTGCCAGCAGAGCCGGGACGTCGAGGGAAAAACTGTTTTTT.

This clonotype has just a few counts. This chain links TRBV20-1 with TRBJ2-1; D is possibly TRBD2 (5 bases). The end of the DNA is better explained by TRBJ2-7, so the J call may be wrong. Per the germline V gene, CDR1 is DFQATT and CDR2 is SNEGSKA (reference sequence). This CDR3 has 17 amino acids. CDR3 coding DNA: TGCAGTGCTAGTGACTTTCCGGGTGGGAGCTCCTACAATGAGCAGTACTTC. This encodes CSASDFPGGSSYNEQYF.

This clonotype showed up just a few times. The chain links TRBV11-2 to TRBJ2-7; 8 bases are a match to TRBD1. Trimming cost V 1 base and J 5 bases; bases outside gene matches: 4. Per germline, CDR1 SGHAT and CDR2 FQNNGV. The length of the CDR3 is 14 residues. In DNA form, the CDR3 reads TGTGCCAGCAGCTTAGCCAGGGGGCTGAACGAGCAGTACTTC. It codes for CASSLARGLNEQYF.

The rearrangement uses TRBV20-1 and TRBJ2-1, with a possible D match to TRBD2 (6 bases). V dropped 3 bases and J dropped 4 bases, with 16 bases sitting between them. Germline assignment: CDR1 DFQATT and CDR2 SNEGSKA (reference sequence). CDR3 length equals 15 residues. This chain's CDR3 is CSARDSGHKYNEQFF. The DNA of the CDR3 is TGCAGTGCTAGGGATAGCGGACATAAATACAATGAGCAGTTCTTC.